This paragraph covers one T cell receptor (beta chain) sequence. What it binds is not known. Repertoires were generated with immunoSEQ multiplex PCR, while TCRdb's copy carries only in-frame clones and drops some. This table has tens of thousands of clones, around 80% appearing once. This sample is part of a study of a mutant IDH1 vaccine in newly diagnosed glioma. Study-level information: Previous treatment comprised radiotherapy, temozolomide, or both, mostly both.

Time point noted: baseline, week 1 (first vaccination visit). The treatment is: pre-vaccination baseline after standard-of-care therapy. Donors harbored newly found WHO grade 3 or 4 IDH1-mutant, ATRX-lost astrocytomas. This CDR3 has 18 residues. Germline CDR1 is MGHRA and CDR2 is YSYEKL. The trim removed 1 base at V and 5 bases at J, leaving 12 bases unmatched. The study, taken as a whole, reports: Shifts in the top peripheral T cell clonotypes seemed unrelated to pseudoprogression. Less than 95% of patients showed vaccine-induced immune responses across multiple MHC alleles.

The V call is TRBV4-1, the J call TRBJ2-7, with 12 bases identical to TRBD2. The sample here was PBMCs, taken from a glioma patient treated with radiotherapy, temozolomide or both. The receptor's source is a man aged 35-49 years with glioma. Some clones in this sample may be carry-over from other donors' samples. In DNA form, the CDR3 reads TGCGCCAGCAGCCAAGCCGCTAGCGGGGGGGCCGGGCTTCACGAGCAGTACTTC. It translates to CASSQAASGGAGLHEQYF.